This TCR beta chain was sequenced for a study of blood T cells in healthy people across ages. For the second PCR, which ran for about 7 to 12 cycles, a sample-barcoded 5' primer and a J-beta primer mix were used. Each CDR3 protein gets one entry after TCRdb re-called the 5' RACE reads with MiXCR. This sample has around 800,000 distinct CDR3 sequences; 40% to 50% occur once, and the top ten carry roughly 19%. This CDR3 has 20 amino acids. V lost 1 base, J lost 0 bases, and 22 bases lay in between. Germline-derived CDR1 and CDR2 are LGHNA and YSLEER. Russia was home to the donors, healthy Caucasian individuals aged roughly 6 to 95.

The TCR originated in a man aged 60 to 75 in good health. Sequencing was carried out using blood. The chain couples TRBV4-3 to TRBJ2-1, with a possible D match to TRBD2 (6 bases). DNA of the CDR3: TGCGCCAGCAGCCAAGGGTTAGGACTAACGGGGCGGGGCTCCTACAATGAGCAGTTCTTC. This encodes CASSQGLGLTGRGSYNEQFF.